One and the same sample provided the 11 T cell receptor beta chains below, sequenced in a study of cytomegalovirus exposure and HLA in healthy donors. The primer mix had 60 Vbeta and 13 Jbeta primers. TCRdb's table, derived via immunoSEQ multiplex PCR, lists solely in-frame clones and lacks some. The sample carries some 220,000 clones, around 80% recorded once. Sequenced sample: PBMCs. These receptors were collected from a woman aged 60-75 years in good health and CMV-seropositive.

The chain uses TRBV19 and TRBJ1-5; D perhaps matches TRBD1 (5 bases). From germline, CDR1 is LNHDA and CDR2 SQIVND (reference sequence). V was cut by 1 base and J by 7 bases, with 14 bases left in between. This CDR3 region has 15 residues. The CDR3 is CASSIGEGVSQPQHF. The CDR3 nucleotides are TGTGCCAGTAGTATAGGGGAAGGGGTAAGCCAGCCCCAGCATTTT.

The chain joins TRBV5-1 to TRBJ2-7; D unclear. The CDR3 has 12 amino acids. The V and J ends lost 0 bases and 7 bases respectively, with 8 bases between them. CDR1 and CDR2 from the germline V gene are SGHRS and YFSETQ. DNA of the CDR3: TGCGCCAGCAGCTTGGCCCCGGGTGAGCAGTACTTC. Protein product: CASSLAPGEQYF.

The chain is built from TRBV27 and TRBJ2-5; 9 bases are a match to TRBD1. Germline CDR1 is MNHEY and CDR2 is SMNVEV (reference sequence). Losses at the gene ends were 5 bases for V and 5 bases for J; bases not matched to a gene: 3. The length of the CDR3 is 13 residues. The CDR3 loop is CASSRTGVETQYF. The CDR3 nucleotides are TGTGCCAGCAGTCGGACAGGGGTCGAGACCCAGTACTTC.

This chain connects TRBV7-9 to TRBJ1-4; 12 bases are shared with TRBD1. The V gene's germline CDR1 is SEHNR and CDR2 FQNEAQ (reference sequence). This CDR3 spans 13 amino acids. Unmatched junction bases numbered 2, after V lost 4 bases and J lost 11 bases. CDR3 coding DNA: TGTGCCAGCAGCTACGGGACAGGGGGCAAACTGTTTTTT. Translating it yields CASSYGTGGKLFF.

The chain employs TRBV6-1 and TRBJ1-5; perhaps TRBD1 as D (5 bases). Germline V lookup: CDR1 MNHNS, CDR2 SASEGT. This CDR3 contains 13 residues. V lost 2 bases and J 6 bases, leaving 8 bases between the germline ends. The CDR3 bases are TGTGCCAGCAGTGAAAGGACATCTCAGCCCCAGCATTTT. Protein product: CASSERTSQPQHF.

The chain uses TRBV4-2 and TRBJ1-3; tentative D call: TRBD1 (5 bases). This CDR3 region has 15 residues. Per germline, CDR1 LGHNA and CDR2 YNFKEQ. Trimming left V 1 base short and J 4 bases short, with 11 bases between. The CDR3 DNA follows: TGTGCCAGCAGCCAAGGGGGGGATTCAGGAAACACCATATATTTT. Its protein is CASSQGGDSGNTIYF.

This clone was seen just once. The chain links TRBV7-2 to TRBJ1-4; D uncertain. Germline V gene data show CDR1 as SGHTA and CDR2 as FQGNSA. V lost 1 base, J lost 7 bases, and 4 bases lay in between. The CDR3 spans 12 residues. The CDR3 sequence is CASSLDSEKLFF. The CDR3 DNA reads TGTGCCAGCAGCTTAGACAGTGAAAAACTGTTTTTT.

The V gene is TRBV9, the J gene TRBJ2-2; 8 bases map to TRBD1. With 4 bases clipped from V and 1 base from J, the junction kept 3 bases outside the gene matches. Looked up from germline, CDR1 is SGDLS and CDR2 is YYNGEE. CDR3 length: 15 residues. The CDR3 DNA reads as TGTGCCAGCAGCCCAGGGACAGGGAACACCGGGGAGCTGTTTTTT. Translation gives CASSPGTGNTGELFF.

This clone was seen once. V usage is TRBV18 and J usage is TRBJ2-3; TRBD2 agrees at 7 bases. V gave up 0 bases and J gave up 3 bases; unmatched junction bases: 3. The CDR3 is made up of 15 amino acids. CDR1 KGHSH and CDR2 LQKENI come from the germline V gene. The CDR3 nucleotides read TGTGCCAGCTCACCACCTGGGGAGGGGACAGATACGCAGTATTTT. Its translation is CASSPPGEGTDTQYF.

The CDR3 DNA follows: TGTGCCAGCAGTCAAGGAGGGGTTATTTCCTACGAGCAGTACTTC. Its translation: CASSQGGVISYEQYF. The rearrangement joins TRBV7-2 to TRBJ2-5; D is possibly TRBD2 (6 bases). The J call may be wrong; the DNA end is better matched by TRBJ2-7. The CDR3 consists of 15 residues. Germline CDR1 reads SGHTA; CDR2 reads FQGNSA.

In the case of this clone: One end of the junction varies from germline; a read error may be responsible. The rearrangement uses TRBV7-9 and TRBJ2-2; 9 nucleotides align to TRBD1. The germline CDR1 and CDR2 sequences are SEHNR and FQNEAQ (reference sequence). CDR3 length equals 17 residues. CDR3 sequence: CSSSPRSGTGIPGELFF. In DNA, the CDR3 is TGTTCCAGCAGCCCACGTTCTGGGACAGGGATCCCCGGGGAGCTGTTTTTT.